Below are 7 T cell receptor beta chains sequenced from a single sample in a study of radiotherapy plus CTLA-4 blockade in lung cancer. Assay used: immunoSEQ multiplex PCR; TCRdb lists only in-frame clones, some missing. The table records approximately 100,000 clones, roughly four fifths of them present only once. This specimen was peripheral blood, taken from a patient treated with radiotherapy plus ipilimumab. The receptors stem from a human donor with non-small cell lung cancer who had a partial response to radiotherapy plus ipilimumab.

This clone showed up just once. The chain links TRBV19 to TRBJ2-7, with TRBD2 as a possible D gene (5 bases). V shed 5 bases and J shed 2 bases, with 10 bases lying between them. The germline CDR1 and CDR2 sequences are LNHDA and SQIVND (reference sequence). The CDR3 is made up of 13 amino acids. The CDR3 coding sequence is TGTGCCAGTAGTGCCGGAGGTACCTACGAGCAGTACTTC. It encodes CASSAGGTYEQYF. Together with reference TRBV19 and TRBJ2-7, the CDR3 gives the full variable domain: DGGITQSPKYLFRKEGQNVTLSCEQNLNHDAMYWYRQDPGQGLRLIYYSQIVNDFQKGDIAEGYSVSREKKESFPLTVTSAQKNPTAFYLCASSAGGTYEQYFGPGTRLTVT.

This clone was seen just once. The V gene is TRBV27, the J gene TRBJ1-1; TRBD1 aligns across 9 bases. The ends lost 8 bases at V and 1 base at J; junction bases unmatched: 8. Germline lookup yields CDR1 MNHEY and CDR2 SMNVEV (reference sequence). CDR3 length: 15 amino acids. Written as DNA, the CDR3 is TGTGCCAGCGGGGGACAGGGTTCGAGGAACACTGAAGCTTTCTTT. This translates into CASGGQGSRNTEAFF.

The rearrangement links TRBV7-3 to TRBJ2-3, with TRBD2 identical over 7 bases. Trimming removed 5 bases from V and 2 bases from J; junction bases left unmatched: 4. Germline V gene sequence: CDR1 SGHTA, CDR2 FQGTGA. CDR3 length: 14 amino acids. This chain's CDR3 is CASSPSGNTDTQYF. DNA of the CDR3: TGTGCCAGCAGCCCCAGCGGGAACACAGATACGCAGTATTTT.

The rearrangement uses TRBV7-2 and TRBJ1-1; D is ambiguous. Trimming took off 2 bases at V and 8 bases at J, with 15 bases between the two ends. The CDR3 totals 14 residues. Germline-derived CDR1 and CDR2 are SGHTA and FQGNSA. The CDR3 nucleotides read TGTGCCAGCAGCTTAAGAAGGCGGGTCCAAGAAGCTTTCTTT. Its protein product is CASSLRRRVQEAFF.

This chain joins TRBV18 and TRBJ2-1; D not resolved. The CDR3 runs 16 residues. Germline V gene sequence: CDR1 KGHSH, CDR2 LQKENI. Trimming took off 2 bases at V and 0 bases at J, with 11 bases between the two ends. DNA for the CDR3: TGTGCCAGCTCACCAGGAACAGCCGGCTCCTACAATGAGCAGTTCTTC. It specifies CASSPGTAGSYNEQFF.

The chain employs TRBV6-5 and TRBJ2-7; 7 bases map to TRBD1. V was clipped by 5 bases and J by 4 bases; unmatched bases: 8. The CDR3 spans 14 residues. Germline V CDR1 and CDR2: MNHEY, SVGAGI. Here the CDR3 reads CASSRQGREYEQYF. The CDR3 DNA reads TGTGCCAGCAGTAGACAGGGAAGGGAGTACGAGCAGTACTTC.

The table lists this clone with a few counts. The chain recombines TRBV5-1 with TRBJ2-2; a possible D gene is TRBD2 (6 bases). Germline V gives CDR1 SGHRS, CDR2 YFSETQ. Trimming removed 4 bases from V and 1 base from J, with 11 bases in between. This CDR3 has 15 amino acids. In DNA form, the CDR3 reads TGCGCCAGCAGCCGCGGGACCTTGAACACCGGGGAGCTGTTTTTT. Translation gives CASSRGTLNTGELFF.